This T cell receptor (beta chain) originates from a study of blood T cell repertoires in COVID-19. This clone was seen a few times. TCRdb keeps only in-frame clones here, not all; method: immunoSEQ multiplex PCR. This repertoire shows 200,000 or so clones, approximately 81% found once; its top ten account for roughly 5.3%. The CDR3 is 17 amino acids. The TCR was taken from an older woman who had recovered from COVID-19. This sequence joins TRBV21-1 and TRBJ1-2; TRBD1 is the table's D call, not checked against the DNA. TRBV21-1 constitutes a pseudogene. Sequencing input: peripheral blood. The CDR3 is CASSKVLTGGSNYGYTF. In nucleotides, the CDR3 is TGTGCCAGCAGCAAAGTCCTCACAGGGGGCTCTAACTATGGCTACACCTTC.